This TCR beta chain was recorded in a study of blood T cell repertoires in COVID-19. Study-wide background: The samples span acute and convalescent COVID-19 from the United States, Italy and Spain. PBMCs, B-cell-depleted T cells, or T cells provided the cDNA or gDNA that made up the material.

CDR1 is MRHNA and CDR2 is SNTAGT in the germline V gene. The CDR3 length is 17 residues. The ends lost 4 bases at V and 6 bases at J; junction bases unmatched: 15. Authors' processing steps: Estimation of nucleated cell counts relied on the amplification of reference gene primers. The assay was immunoSEQ multiplex PCR, and TCRdb's table has in-frame clones only and misses some. From that table come the V and J calls and clone size; the DNA was used to work out D and trimming. The sample consists of 60,000 to 80,000 clones, approximately 90% of them appearing once. Sequenced input: peripheral blood. The chain links TRBV6-4 to TRBJ1-1; the match to TRBD1 covers 9 bases. This clonotype was obtained from a man aged 55 to 69 with acute or convalescent COVID-19. CDR3 sequence (DNA): TGTGCCAGCAGTGGCCCGGGACAGGGAGTGGGGGTGGCTGAAGCTTTCTTT. Translation gives CASSGPGQGVGVAEAFF.